The clone carrying this TCR beta chain was counted a few times. What it binds is unknown. CDR3 size: 15 residues. V lost 7 bases and J lost 4, with 20 bases in between. Germline V lookup: CDR1 SGHRS, CDR2 YFSETQ. Ophthalmopathy absent within 18 months of follow-up marked hyperthyroidism as stable. The PBMCs were taken from about 9.7 ml of fresh peripheral blood. These data are taken from a study of Graves' ophthalmopathy and Graves' hyperthyroidism. The TCR beta CDR3 regions underwent amplification from RNA transcripts. HTBI primers were employed in first-round RT-PCR, then a second-round multiplex PCR followed. In TCRdb, the multiplex PCR reads were re-called with MiXCR into one record per CDR3 protein. The table shows hundreds of thousands of distinct CDR3 sequences, with around a fifth occurring only once. Findings and limits, study-wide: Most expanded clonotypes in thyroid above 0.001 frequency also showed up in blood.

This TCR was recovered from a woman younger than 30 with stable Graves' hyperthyroidism. Some clones in this sample may be carry-over from other donors' samples. Sequencing used peripheral blood. The gene calls are TRBV5-1 and TRBJ1-2, with D tentatively TRBD1 (5 bases). For the CDR3, the DNA is TGCGCCAGCCGGCCCCCAGGGTCCCCAAGCTATGGCTACACCTTC. It translates to CASRPPGSPSYGYTF.